These 17 T cell receptor beta chains came from one sample sequenced in a study of T cells in Graves' hyperthyroidism and ophthalmopathy. TCR beta CDR3 regions were amplified from RNA. Using the HTBI primer set, a first-round RT-PCR was run on the TCR CDR3. Each CDR3 protein is one row after TCRdb ran MiXCR on the multiplex PCR reads. The profile shows 550,000 to 650,000 distinct CDR3 sequences, approximately 14% of them singletons. The specimen sequenced was blood. The receptors here all came from a woman between 40 and 55 years old with Graves' hyperthyroidism.

This clonotype was detected a few times. J is TRBJ2-1 and V is TRBV19; 7 bases are shared with TRBD1. The J segment lost 11 bases and the V segment lost 3 bases, leaving 10 bases of the junction unmatched. This CDR3 is built from 14 residues. CDR1 and CDR2 (germline): LNHDA, SQIVND (reference sequence). The chain's CDR3 is CASSIRPGQTKQFF. CDR3 nucleotides: TGTGCCAGTAGTATCAGACCGGGACAGACAAAGCAGTTCTTC.

A few counts support this clonotype. The V and J genes are TRBV6-1 and TRBJ2-2, with D uncertain. The CDR3 sequence is 15 residues long. V was shortened by 2 bases and J by 5 bases, with 12 bases between the two germline ends. The germline V gene encodes CDR1 MNHNS and CDR2 SASEGT. This CDR3 is CASSESFYRTGELFF. The CDR3 DNA sequence: TGTGCCAGCAGTGAATCGTTTTATCGAACCGGGGAGCTGTTTTTT.

The chain joins TRBV10-3 to TRBJ2-1, with 10 bases that match TRBD2. Germline V gene lookup returns CDR1 ENHRY and CDR2 SYGVKD. The CDR3 contains 16 residues. Trimming cost V 4 bases and J 7 bases; bases outside gene matches: 10. The CDR3 DNA sequence: TGTGCCATCAGTGCGGGGCTAGCGGGAGAAGCGAATGAGCAGTTCTTC. Encoded protein: CAISAGLAGEANEQFF.

V and J are TRBV29-1 and TRBJ1-1, with 7 bases aligning to TRBD1. This CDR3 has 18 residues. J gave up 4 bases and V 4 bases, and 21 bases lay outside the gene matches. The germline V gene has CDR1 SQVTM and CDR2 ANQGSEA. The DNA for the CDR3 is TGCAGCGTTGTACCCCGGTGGAAGGGGGCATTGGCGGGCACTGAAGCTTTCTTT. Its protein is CSVVPRWKGALAGTEAFF.

This clonotype was seen many times. J is TRBJ2-3 and V is TRBV5-1; D call uncertain. V was shortened by 4 bases and J by 0 bases, with 15 bases between the two germline ends. Germline V gene lookup returns CDR1 SGHRS and CDR2 YFSETQ. The CDR3 has 16 residues. The DNA of the CDR3 is TGCGCCAGCAGCCCGGTGGTCAGCAGTAGCACAGATACGCAGTATTTT. This sequence encodes CASSPVVSSSTDTQYF.

This clonotype has at least ten counts. V is TRBV5-8 and J is TRBJ1-1; D not resolved. The ends were cut back, 4 bases at V and 2 bases at J, with 6 bases in the middle. The CDR3 contains 12 residues. Germline V gene data show CDR1 as SGHTS and CDR2 as YDEGEE. The CDR3: CASSHTNTEAFF. The CDR3 DNA is TGTGCCAGCAGCCACACCAACACTGAAGCTTTCTTT.

This CDR3 is CASSLGAGAETQYF. In DNA, the CDR3 is TGTGCCAGCAGTTTAGGGGCAGGGGCAGAGACCCAGTACTTC. The chain combines TRBV12-3 or TRBV12-4 with TRBJ2-5; tentative D call: TRBD1 (6 bases). This CDR3 is built from 14 residues. V lost 1 base to trimming and J lost 4 bases, with 10 bases between them.

This clonotype was seen ten or more times. The rearrangement uses TRBV12-3 or TRBV12-4 and TRBJ2-2; 8 bases are a match to TRBD1. V trimming: 7 bases; J trimming: 3 bases; junction bases outside the gene matches: 7. The CDR3 sequence is 15 residues long. The CDR3 DNA reads as TGTGCCAGCAACCTCGGACAGGGCTACACCGGGGAGCTGTTTTTT. Its translation is CASNLGQGYTGELFF.

This clonotype was counted between two and nine times. This chain links TRBV19 with TRBJ2-3; 9 bases fit TRBD2. Germline V CDR1 and CDR2: LNHDA, SQIVND (reference sequence). V lost 5 bases and J lost 3; bases outside the gene matches: 6. The CDR3 has 15 amino acids. The CDR3 here is CASSSQREATDTQYF. DNA of the CDR3: TGTGCCAGTAGTTCTCAGCGGGAGGCGACAGATACGCAGTATTTT.

This clonotype was found a few times. The V gene is TRBV28, the J gene TRBJ2-4, with D possibly matching TRBD1 (7 bases). Germline CDR1 MDHEN, CDR2 SYDVKM. This CDR3 has 15 amino acids. Trimming left V 7 bases short and J 2 bases short, with 15 bases between. As DNA, the CDR3 is TGTGCCAGCACCACCAGGGGGGCGCCCAAAAACATTCAGTACTTC. Translating it yields CASTTRGAPKNIQYF.

This clonotype was picked up many times. The rearrangement uses TRBV4-1 and TRBJ2-7, with 11 nucleotides matching TRBD2. CDR3 size: 15 residues. V was pared by 2 bases and J by 4 bases, with 4 bases of the junction left unmatched. Germline V CDR1 and CDR2: MGHRA, YSYEKL. The CDR3 bases are TGCGCCAGCAGCCAAACTAGCGGGAGTATGTACGAGCAGTACTTC. Translation: CASSQTSGSMYEQYF.

This clonotype was seen only a few times. This chain links TRBV12-3 or TRBV12-4 with TRBJ2-3; the match to TRBD2 covers 11 bases. The V gene end was trimmed by 3 bases and the J gene end by 0 bases; junction bases not matched to a gene: 5. This CDR3 has 17 amino acids. The CDR3 spells CASSFPPSGRSTDTQYF. The DNA for the CDR3 is TGTGCCAGCAGTTTTCCCCCTAGCGGGAGGAGCACAGATACGCAGTATTTT.

This clonotype occurred many times. V is TRBV29-1 and J is TRBJ2-3, with 7 positions matching TRBD1. Germline CDR1 and CDR2: SQVTM and ANQGSEA. After removal of 4 bases from V and 5 bases from J, the junction contained 3 bases not matched to a gene. The CDR3 sequence is 12 residues long. CDR3 protein: CSVGQGGDTQYF. For the CDR3, the DNA is TGCAGCGTTGGACAGGGTGGAGATACGCAGTATTTT.

This clonotype was detected many times. V and J are TRBV2 and TRBJ2-1; 14 nucleotides align to TRBD2. The CDR3 length is 17 residues. Germline CDR1 and CDR2: SNHLY and FYNNEI. The trim removed 5 bases at V and 3 bases at J, leaving 6 bases unmatched. DNA for the CDR3: TGTGCCAGCAGTAACCCGACTAGCGGGAGGGACTACAATGAGCAGTTCTTC. It is translated as CASSNPTSGRDYNEQFF.

In this sample, this clonotype turned up a few times. The chain joins TRBV6-2 or TRBV6-3 to TRBJ2-5, with D perhaps TRBD2 (5 bases). CDR3 size: 13 residues. V was pared by 5 bases and J by 4 bases, with 11 bases between. The germline V gene encodes CDR1 MNHEY and CDR2 SVGEGT. CDR3 nucleotides: TGTGCCAGCAGTAACGTGAGGGTAGAGACCCAGTACTTC. Translation gives CASSNVRVETQYF.

Comments on this clonotype: This may be a read error: a much more frequent sequence differs by one nucleotide. The V call is TRBV3-1, the J call TRBJ1-2, with D hard to call. The CDR3 has 14 residues. In germline, CDR1 is LGHDT, CDR2 YNNKEL (reference sequence). The CDR3 nucleotides read TGTGCCGGCAGCCCCGAGATATCTAACTATGGCTACACCTTC. Amino acid sequence: CAGSPEISNYGYTF. Filled out from reference TRBV3-1 and TRBJ1-2, the complete variable domain reads DTAVSQTPKYLVTQMGNDKSIKCEQNLGHDTMYWYKQDSKKFLKIMFSYNNKELIINETVPNRFSPKSPDKAHLNLHINSLELGDSAVYFCAGSPEISNYGYTFGSGTRLTVV.

The sample holds many counts of this clonotype. V usage is TRBV28 and J usage is TRBJ2-2; a possible D gene is TRBD1 (6 bases). Germline CDR1 MDHEN, CDR2 SYDVKM. The CDR3 consists of 14 residues. V lost 7 bases and J lost 0, with 9 bases in between. In DNA, the CDR3 is TGTGCCAGCATGGACAGATCGAACACCGGGGAGCTGTTTTTT. Translated: CASMDRSNTGELFF.